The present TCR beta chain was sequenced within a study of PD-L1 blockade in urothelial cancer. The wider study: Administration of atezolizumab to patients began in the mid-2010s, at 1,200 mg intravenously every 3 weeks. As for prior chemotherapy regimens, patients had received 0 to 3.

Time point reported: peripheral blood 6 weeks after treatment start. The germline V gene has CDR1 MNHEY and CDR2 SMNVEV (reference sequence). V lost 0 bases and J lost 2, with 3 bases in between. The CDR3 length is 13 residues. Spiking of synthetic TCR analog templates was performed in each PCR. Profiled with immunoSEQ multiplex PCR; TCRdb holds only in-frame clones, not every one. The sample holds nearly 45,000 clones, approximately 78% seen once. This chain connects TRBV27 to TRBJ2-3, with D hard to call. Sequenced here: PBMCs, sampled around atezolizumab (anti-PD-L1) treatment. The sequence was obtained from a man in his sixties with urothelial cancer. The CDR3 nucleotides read TGTGCCAGCAGTTTATCCATCACAGATACGCAGTATTTT. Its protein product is CASSLSITDTQYF.